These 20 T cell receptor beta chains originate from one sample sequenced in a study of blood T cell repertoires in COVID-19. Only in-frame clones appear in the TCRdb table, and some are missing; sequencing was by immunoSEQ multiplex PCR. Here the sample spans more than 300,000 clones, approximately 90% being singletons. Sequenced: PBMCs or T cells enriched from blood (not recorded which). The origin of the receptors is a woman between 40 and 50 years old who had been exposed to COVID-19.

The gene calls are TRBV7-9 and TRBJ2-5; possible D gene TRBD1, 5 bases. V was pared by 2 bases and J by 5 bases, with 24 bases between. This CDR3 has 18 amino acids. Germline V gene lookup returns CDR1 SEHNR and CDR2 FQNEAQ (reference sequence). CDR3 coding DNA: TGTGCCAGCAGCTTACGACAGAAGATCCATCCAAGTCTGGAGACCCAGTACTTC. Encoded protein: CASSLRQKIHPSLETQYF.

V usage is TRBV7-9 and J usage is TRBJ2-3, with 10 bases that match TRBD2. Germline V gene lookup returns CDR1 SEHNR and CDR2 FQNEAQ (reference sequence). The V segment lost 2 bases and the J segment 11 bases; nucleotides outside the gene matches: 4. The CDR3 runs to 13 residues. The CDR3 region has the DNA TGTGCCAGCAGCTTACTAGCGGGAGTGTGGCAGTATTTT. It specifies CASSLLAGVWQYF. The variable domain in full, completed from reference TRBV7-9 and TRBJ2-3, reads DTGVSQNPRHKITKRGQNVTFRCDPISEHNRLYWYRQTLGQGPEFLTYFQNEAQLEKSRLLSDRFSAERPKGSFSTLEIQRTEQGDSAMYLCASSLLAGVWQYFGPGTRLTVL.

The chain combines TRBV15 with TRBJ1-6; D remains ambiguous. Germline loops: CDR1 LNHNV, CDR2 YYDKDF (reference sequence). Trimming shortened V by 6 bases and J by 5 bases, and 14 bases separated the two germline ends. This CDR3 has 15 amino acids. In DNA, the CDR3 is TGTGCCACCAGAGAGGGATGGAGCAATAATTCACCCCTCCACTTT. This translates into CATREGWSNNSPLHF.

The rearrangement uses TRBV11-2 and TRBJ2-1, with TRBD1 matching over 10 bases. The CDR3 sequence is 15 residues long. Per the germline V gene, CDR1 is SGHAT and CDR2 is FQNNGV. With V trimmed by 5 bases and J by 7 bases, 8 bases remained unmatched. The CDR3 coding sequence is TGTGCCAGCAGCGTCCGAGACAGGGGGCATAATGAGCAGTTCTTC. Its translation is CASSVRDRGHNEQFF.

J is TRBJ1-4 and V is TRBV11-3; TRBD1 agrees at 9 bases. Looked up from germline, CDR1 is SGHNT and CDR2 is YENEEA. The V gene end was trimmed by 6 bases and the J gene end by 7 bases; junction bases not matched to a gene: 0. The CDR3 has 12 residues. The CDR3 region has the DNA TGTGCCAGCAGGGGACAGGGTGAAAAACTGTTTTTT. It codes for CASRGQGEKLFF.

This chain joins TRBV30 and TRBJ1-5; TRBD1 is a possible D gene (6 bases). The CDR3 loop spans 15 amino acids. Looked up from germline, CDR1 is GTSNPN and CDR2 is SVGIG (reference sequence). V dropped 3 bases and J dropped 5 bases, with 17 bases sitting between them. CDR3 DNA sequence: TGTGCCTGGAGCGAATATACAGGGAGGGATCAGCCCCAGCATTTT. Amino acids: CAWSEYTGRDQPQHF.

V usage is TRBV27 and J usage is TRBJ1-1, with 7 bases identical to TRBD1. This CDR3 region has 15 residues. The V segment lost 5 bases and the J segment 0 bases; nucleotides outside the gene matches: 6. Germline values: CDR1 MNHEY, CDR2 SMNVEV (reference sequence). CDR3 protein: CASSPQQGMNTEAFF. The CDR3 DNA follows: TGTGCCAGCAGTCCGCAACAGGGGATGAACACTGAAGCTTTCTTT.

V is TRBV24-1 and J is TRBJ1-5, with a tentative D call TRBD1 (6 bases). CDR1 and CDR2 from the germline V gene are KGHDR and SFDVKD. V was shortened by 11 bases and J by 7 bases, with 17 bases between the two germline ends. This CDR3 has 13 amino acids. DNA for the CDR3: TGTGCCATCCAGAGGGGGGGCGGACAGCCCCAGCATTTT. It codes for CAIQRGGGQPQHF.

CDR3 protein: CASSAAQGGGNQPQHF. The DNA for the CDR3 is TGTGCCAGCTCAGCAGCACAGGGGGGAGGCAATCAGCCCCAGCATTTT. The V gene is TRBV18, the J gene TRBJ1-5, with TRBD1 matching 8 bases. The CDR3 has 16 residues. After removal of 5 bases from V and 2 bases from J, the junction contained 8 bases not matched to a gene. Germline V gene lookup returns CDR1 KGHSH and CDR2 LQKENI.

In DNA, the CDR3 is TGCGCCAGCAGTGGGACACCAAACTATGGCTACACCTTC. Translated: CASSGTPNYGYTF. The chain joins TRBV5-1 to TRBJ1-2, with D perhaps TRBD1 (6 bases). This CDR3 is 13 amino acids long. Germline V lookup: CDR1 SGHRS, CDR2 YFSETQ. Trimming took 5 bases from V and 2 from J, leaving 10 bases between them.

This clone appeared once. The DNA of the CDR3 is TGTGCCAGCAGTCCCCAGCGGGGACAGGGTGGATCTGAAGCTTTCTTT. This codes for CASSPQRGQGGSEAFF. The V call is TRBV25-1, the J call TRBJ1-1, with 9 bases fitting TRBD1. Trimming at V came to 5 bases and at J to 6 bases, leaving 13 bases not matched to a gene. The CDR3 is 16 amino acids. The V gene's germline CDR1 is MGHDK and CDR2 SYGVNS.

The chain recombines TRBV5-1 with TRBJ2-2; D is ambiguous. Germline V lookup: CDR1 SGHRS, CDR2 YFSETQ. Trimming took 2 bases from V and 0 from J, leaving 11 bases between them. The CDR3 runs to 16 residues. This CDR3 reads CASSFSSPTNTGELFF. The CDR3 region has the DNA TGCGCCAGCAGCTTTTCCAGTCCCACGAACACCGGGGAGCTGTTTTTT.

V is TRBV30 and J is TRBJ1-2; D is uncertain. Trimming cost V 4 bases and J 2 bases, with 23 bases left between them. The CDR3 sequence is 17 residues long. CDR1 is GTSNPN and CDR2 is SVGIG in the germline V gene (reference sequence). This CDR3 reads CAWKVRVFAALNYGYTF. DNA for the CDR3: TGTGCCTGGAAGGTTCGGGTATTTGCGGCCCTGAACTATGGCTACACCTTC.

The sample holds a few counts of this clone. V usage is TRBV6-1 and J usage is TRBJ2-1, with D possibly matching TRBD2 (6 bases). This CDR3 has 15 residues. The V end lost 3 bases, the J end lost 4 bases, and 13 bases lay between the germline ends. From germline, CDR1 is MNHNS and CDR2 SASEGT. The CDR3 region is CASSENSGTYNEQFF. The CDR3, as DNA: TGTGCCAGCAGTGAGAATAGCGGAACATACAATGAGCAGTTCTTC.

The CDR3 loop reads CASSSLLAEQFF. The CDR3 bases are TGTGCCAGCAGCAGTTTATTGGCAGAGCAGTTCTTC. V is TRBV27 and J is TRBJ2-1; D ambiguous. The CDR3 length is 12 residues. Trimming took 6 bases from V and 10 from J, leaving 13 bases between them. In germline, CDR1 is MNHEY, CDR2 SMNVEV (reference sequence).

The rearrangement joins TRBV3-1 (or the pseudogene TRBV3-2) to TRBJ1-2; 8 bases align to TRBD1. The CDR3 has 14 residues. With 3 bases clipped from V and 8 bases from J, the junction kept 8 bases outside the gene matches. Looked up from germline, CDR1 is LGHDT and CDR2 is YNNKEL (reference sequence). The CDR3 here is CASSQGRGLMGYTF. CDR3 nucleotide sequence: TGTGCCAGCAGCCAGGGCAGGGGGCTTATGGGCTACACCTTC.

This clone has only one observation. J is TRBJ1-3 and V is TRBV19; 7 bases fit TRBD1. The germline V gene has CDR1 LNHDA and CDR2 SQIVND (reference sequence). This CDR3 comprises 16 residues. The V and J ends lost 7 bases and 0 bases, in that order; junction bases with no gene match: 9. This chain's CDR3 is CASTVVGQFSGNTIYF. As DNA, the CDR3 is TGTGCCAGTACCGTCGTGGGACAGTTCTCTGGAAACACCATATATTTT. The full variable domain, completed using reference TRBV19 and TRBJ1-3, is DGGITQSPKYLFRKEGQNVTLSCEQNLNHDAMYWYRQDPGQGLRLIYYSQIVNDFQKGDIAEGYSVSREKKESFPLTVTSAQKNPTAFYLCASTVVGQFSGNTIYFGEGSWLTVV.

CDR3 nucleotides: TGTGCCAGCAGCCTAGGACAGGGGGCCGGGAATTCACCCCTCCACTTT. It translates to CASSLGQGAGNSPLHF. J is TRBJ1-6 and V is TRBV3-1 (or the pseudogene TRBV3-2); 11 bases line up with TRBD1. V lost 4 bases and J lost 7; bases outside the gene matches: 6. The germline V gene encodes CDR1 LGHDT and CDR2 YNNKEL (reference sequence). The CDR3 consists of 16 residues.

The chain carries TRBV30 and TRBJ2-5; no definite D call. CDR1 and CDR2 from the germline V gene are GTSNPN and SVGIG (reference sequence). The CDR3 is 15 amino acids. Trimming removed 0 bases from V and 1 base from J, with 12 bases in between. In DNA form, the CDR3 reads TGTGCCTGGAGTGTAGAAGCAGGTTCCCAAGAGACCCAGTACTTC. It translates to CAWSVEAGSQETQYF. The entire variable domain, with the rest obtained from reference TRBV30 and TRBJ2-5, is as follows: SQTIHQWPATLVQPVGSPLSLECTVEGTSNPNLYWYRQAAGRGLQLLFYSVGIGQISSEVPQNLSASRPQDRQFILSSKKLLLSDSGFYLCAWSVEAGSQETQYFGPGTRLLVL.

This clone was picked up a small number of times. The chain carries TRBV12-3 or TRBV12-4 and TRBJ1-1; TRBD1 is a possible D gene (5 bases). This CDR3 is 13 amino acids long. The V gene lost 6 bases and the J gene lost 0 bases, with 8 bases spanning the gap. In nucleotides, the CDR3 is TGTGCCAGCAGCAGGGTAGTGAACACTGAAGCTTTCTTT. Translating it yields CASSRVVNTEAFF.